This T cell receptor (beta chain) comes out of a study of blood T cell repertoires in COVID-19. Study in general: Samples of COVID-19 (acute and convalescent) were obtained from the United States, Italy and Spain. The analysed material was cDNA or gDNA that came from T cells, B-cell-depleted T cells, or PBMCs.

In the source study's methods: Cell counts per sample came from amplifying reference gene primers. Measured with immunoSEQ multiplex PCR; TCRdb has only the in-frame clones, and not every one. D and trimming were read from the DNA, whereas the V and J calls and clone size are those reported in that table. The data hold a few hundred thousand clones, with about three quarters observed a single time. Germline CDR1 reads KGHDR; CDR2 reads SFDVKD. Trimming pared 0 bases from V and 7 bases from J, leaving 11 bases between. The CDR3 extends over 15 amino acids. The chain is built from TRBV24-1 and TRBJ2-2; D may be TRBD1 (6 bases). The TCR comes from a woman in her 70s with acute or convalescent COVID-19. The specimen was peripheral blood. The CDR3 sequence is CATSDLRGGHGELFF. Written as DNA, the CDR3 is TGTGCCACCAGTGATTTGCGTGGGGGCCACGGGGAGCTGTTTTTT.